These 25 T cell receptor beta chains were sequenced from one sample in a study of regulatory T cells in long-lasting Graves disease. Arm-PCR of CDR3 regions and iRepertoire HTBI primers were used to build TCR beta libraries. TCRdb re-called the multiplex PCR reads with MiXCR, one entry per CDR3 protein. The sample contains about 470,000 distinct CDR3 sequences, more than 13% of which appear only once. Time point specified: newly diagnosed GD, antithyroid drugs for less than 3 months. The TCR library used RNA extracted from PBMCs. This sample was shared with a second study, whose subject was T cells in Graves' hyperthyroidism and ophthalmopathy.

The sequences come from peripheral blood mononuclear cells (PBMCs), collected at new diagnosis, from a patient treated with antithyroid drugs. These receptors all stem from a woman aged 30 to 39 with Graves disease.

This clonotype has ten or more counts. The chain recombines TRBV20-1 with TRBJ2-1, with 9 bases aligning to TRBD2. V lost 0 bases, J lost 7 bases, and 7 bases stayed unmatched. In germline, CDR1 is DFQATT, CDR2 SNEGSKA (reference sequence). CDR3 length: 15 residues. The CDR3 DNA reads TGCAGTGCTAGAGATCCGGCGGGAGGGGGAAATGAGCAGTTCTTC. Its protein product is CSARDPAGGGNEQFF.

This clonotype came up many times. The rearrangement joins TRBV12-3 or TRBV12-4 to TRBJ1-3; 11 bases are a match to TRBD1. Unmatched junction bases numbered 12, after V lost 6 bases and J lost 2 bases. This CDR3 has 18 amino acids. CDR3 amino acids: CASSRSRTGGEAGNTIYF. CDR3 nucleotides: TGTGCCAGCAGCAGGTCCCGGACAGGGGGCGAGGCTGGAAACACCATATATTTT.

In its sample, this clonotype was seen a few times. The rearrangement joins TRBV7-2 to TRBJ2-1; D unclear. V lost 3 bases to trimming and J lost 9 bases, with 12 bases between them. The germline gives CDR1 SGHTA, CDR2 FQGNSA. The CDR3 length is 13 residues. CDR3 nucleotide sequence: TGTGCCAGCAGCTTGGTCAACAGCATTGAGCAGTTCTTC. Its translation is CASSLVNSIEQFF. The full variable domain, rest sourced from reference TRBV7-2 and TRBJ2-1, is GAGVSQSPSNKVTEKGKDVELRCDPISGHTALYWYRQSLGQGLEFLIYFQGNSAPDKSGLPSDRFSAERTGGSVSTLTIQRTQQEDSAVYLCASSLVNSIEQFFGPGTRLTVL.

The chain links TRBV27 to TRBJ2-5, with D perhaps TRBD1 (6 bases). This CDR3 has 13 amino acids. Germline assignment: CDR1 MNHEY and CDR2 SMNVEV (reference sequence). The V end was cut by 4 bases, the J end by 7 bases, with 13 bases between. Written as DNA, the CDR3 is TGTGCCAGCAGTTATACAGGGCGCGGGACCCAGTACTTC. Its translation is CASSYTGRGTQYF.

This clonotype was picked up many times. This chain joins TRBV6-5 and TRBJ1-1, with 8 bases lining up with TRBD1. This CDR3 has 15 residues. From germline, CDR1 is MNHEY and CDR2 SVGAGI. The junction had 7 bases not matched to a gene; V was cut back by 3 bases and J by 4 bases. The CDR3 is CASSYQTGVGTEAFF. The CDR3 DNA reads TGTGCCAGCAGTTATCAGACAGGGGTGGGCACTGAAGCTTTCTTT.

The V call is TRBV29-1, the J call TRBJ2-2, with 11 bases identical to TRBD1. Trimming took 7 bases from V and 1 from J; bases not matched to a gene: 5. The V gene's germline CDR1 is SQVTM and CDR2 ANQGSEA. This CDR3 contains 15 residues. CDR3 in DNA: TGCAGCGAGGACAGGGGGCGCCGGAACACCGGGGAGCTGTTTTTT. Translating gives CSEDRGRRNTGELFF.

This clonotype was counted between two and nine times. The chain is built from TRBV6-2 or TRBV6-3 and TRBJ2-1; TRBD2 matches at 10 bases. Germline V CDR1 and CDR2: MNHEY, SVGEGT. Losses at the gene ends were 6 bases for V and 9 bases for J; bases not matched to a gene: 11. CDR3 length: 15 amino acids. The CDR3 reads CASSPLLAGEGEQFF. In DNA, the CDR3 is TGTGCCAGCAGCCCCCTTCTAGCGGGAGAGGGTGAGCAGTTCTTC.

The J gene is TRBJ2-7, the V gene TRBV27; D is possibly TRBD1 or TRBD2 (5 bases each). Germline CDR1 and CDR2: MNHEY and SMNVEV (reference sequence). The CDR3 extends over 14 amino acids. The ends were cut back, 2 bases at V and 3 bases at J, with 11 bases in the middle. CDR3 in DNA: TGTGCCAGCAGTTTAGGGGGACCAGTCTACGAGCAGTACTTC. Its protein is CASSLGGPVYEQYF.

This clonotype appeared many times. This chain links TRBV24-1 with TRBJ1-2, with no clear D. V lost 4 bases and J lost 4, with 9 bases in between. The CDR3 runs to 13 residues. Germline CDR1 reads KGHDR; CDR2 reads SFDVKD. The CDR3 DNA follows: TGTGCCACCAGTGAGGCCGGGATCTATGGCTACACCTTC. Protein product: CATSEAGIYGYTF.

The chain employs TRBV28 and TRBJ1-6, with 7 bases fitting TRBD1. The ends lost 6 bases at V and 2 bases at J; junction bases unmatched: 4. Germline V CDR1 and CDR2: MDHEN, SYDVKM. The CDR3 runs 15 residues. CDR3 in amino acids: CASRGGGPYNSPLHF. The CDR3 DNA reads TGTGCCAGCAGGGGAGGGGGCCCCTATAATTCACCCCTCCACTTT.

Points on this clonotype: One base away lies a much larger clone, so this may be a sequencing read error. The missing conserved phenylalanine or tryptophan at the end of this CDR3 makes a read error likely. The gene calls are TRBV7-3 and TRBJ1-1; the D gene is possibly TRBD2 (5 bases). The J call is doubtful: the DNA matches TRBJ2-3 better. The CDR3 runs to 15 residues. Germline CDR1 is SGHTA and CDR2 is FQGTGA. The CDR3 sequence: CASSPLAVIADTQYL. The CDR3 DNA reads as TGTGCCAGCAGCCCCCTAGCAGTTATCGCAGATACGCAGTATCTT.

This clonotype was observed many times. The chain links TRBV6-4 to TRBJ2-3, with 8 bases fitting TRBD2. CDR3 length: 15 amino acids. Trimming took 2 bases from V and 3 from J; bases not matched to a gene: 4. CDR1 MRHNA and CDR2 SNTAGT come from the germline V gene. The CDR3 sequence: CASSDTGGPTDTQYF. As DNA, the CDR3 is TGTGCCAGCAGTGACACGGGAGGGCCGACAGATACGCAGTATTTT.

Many counts were recorded for this clonotype. The CDR3 protein is CASSLQTSGRIDEQFF. CDR3 sequence (DNA): TGCGCCAGCAGCTTACAGACTAGCGGGAGAATCGATGAGCAGTTCTTC. This sequence joins TRBV5-1 and TRBJ2-1; 12 positions agree with TRBD2. The CDR3 consists of 16 residues. The ends lost 2 bases at V and 8 bases at J; junction bases unmatched: 8. Germline CDR1 and CDR2: SGHRS and YFSETQ. The full variable domain, with the rest looked up from reference TRBV5-1 and TRBJ2-1, is KAGVTQTPRYLIKTRGQQVTLSCSPISGHRSVSWYQQTPGQGLQFLFEYFSETQRNKGNFPGRFSGRQFSNSRSEMNVSTLELGDSALYLCASSLQTSGRIDEQFFGPGTRLTVL.

This clonotype was observed a handful of times. The chain employs TRBV4-1 and TRBJ2-2, with D possibly being TRBD2 (6 bases). The CDR3 contains 14 residues. CDR1 is MGHRA and CDR2 is YSYEKL in the germline V gene. V was cut by 2 bases and J by 9 bases, with 13 bases left in between. CDR3 DNA sequence: TGCGCCAGCAGCCAACCGCTAGCGCGGCGGGAGCTGTTTTTT. It yields the protein CASSQPLARRELFF.

In DNA form, the CDR3 reads TGTGCTAGTGGTTTTAATCTGGGGTCCACTGAAGCTTTCTTT. Its translation: CASGFNLGSTEAFF. This chain links TRBV12-5 with TRBJ1-1; D is uncertain. Germline V gene data show CDR1 as LGHNT and CDR2 as FRNRAP. Between the trimmed V and J ends, which lost 3 bases and 4 bases, there was a span of 12 bases. This CDR3 has 14 amino acids. Combining the CDR3 with reference TRBV12-5 and TRBJ1-1 gives the whole variable domain DARVTQTPRHKVTEMGQEVTMRCQPILGHNTVFWYRQTMMQGLELLAYFRNRAPLDDSGMPKDRFSAEMPDATLATLKIQPSEPRDSAVYFCASGFNLGSTEAFFGQGTRLTVV.

The chain carries TRBV28 and TRBJ1-2, with D uncertain. The CDR3 covers 12 residues. Per germline, CDR1 MDHEN and CDR2 SYDVKM. Between the trimmed V and J ends, which lost 4 bases and 4 bases, there was a span of 7 bases. CDR3 amino acids: CASSYQAYGYTF. For the CDR3, the DNA is TGTGCCAGCAGTTATCAGGCCTATGGCTACACCTTC.

This clonotype was seen repeatedly, ten times or more. This chain uses TRBV4-1 with TRBJ2-7; 7 bases are a match to TRBD1. CDR1 MGHRA and CDR2 YSYEKL come from the germline V gene. V was clipped by 5 bases and J by 3 bases; unmatched bases: 4. The CDR3 contains 13 residues. The chain's CDR3 is CASSARQGYEQYF. CDR3 DNA: TGCGCCAGCAGCGCGCGACAGGGCTACGAGCAGTACTTC.

This clonotype has ten or more counts. The gene calls are TRBV4-1 and TRBJ2-7; the match to TRBD2 covers 8 bases. Losses at the gene ends were 0 bases for V and 4 bases for J; bases not matched to a gene: 5. This CDR3 spans 15 amino acids. Germline loops: CDR1 MGHRA, CDR2 YSYEKL. Here the CDR3 reads CASSQDGGRPYEQYF. DNA of the CDR3: TGCGCCAGCAGCCAAGATGGCGGGAGGCCTTACGAGCAGTACTTC.

This clonotype turned up a few times. The V gene is TRBV30, the J gene TRBJ2-5; TRBD2 agrees at 10 bases. V dropped 8 bases and J dropped 3; count of bases not matched to a gene: 9. Germline lookup yields CDR1 GTSNPN and CDR2 SVGIG (reference sequence). The CDR3 is made up of 14 amino acids. CDR3 in amino acids: CAGWTSGDKETQYF. DNA of the CDR3: TGTGCCGGATGGACTAGCGGAGATAAAGAGACCCAGTACTTC.

V is TRBV10-1 and J is TRBJ1-1; possibly TRBD1 for D (5 bases). Looked up from germline, CDR1 is WNHNN and CDR2 is SYGVQD (reference sequence). The CDR3 extends over 13 amino acids. With 7 bases removed from V and 4 bases from J, the gap between germline ends came to 13 bases. The chain's CDR3 is CASKSGVGTEAFF. As DNA, the CDR3 is TGCGCCAGCAAATCGGGGGTCGGCACTGAAGCTTTCTTT.

This clonotype has more than one count but fewer than ten. This sequence joins TRBV5-6 and TRBJ1-2; D is perhaps TRBD1 (5 bases). Trimming took off 2 bases at V and 4 bases at J, with 12 bases between the two ends. Germline V gives CDR1 SGHDT, CDR2 YYEEEE. This CDR3 has 14 residues. The CDR3 loop is CASSLSGPSYGYTF. Written as DNA, the CDR3 is TGTGCCAGCAGCTTATCGGGACCTTCCTATGGCTACACCTTC.

The chain is built from TRBV28 and TRBJ1-5, with D maybe TRBD1 (5 bases). This CDR3 is built from 13 residues. Between the trimmed V and J ends, which lost 7 bases and 3 bases, there was a span of 10 bases. Germline CDR1 MDHEN, CDR2 SYDVKM. In DNA form, the CDR3 reads TGTGCCAGCACCTCGGGGCACAATCAGCCCCAGCATTTT. It codes for CASTSGHNQPQHF.

The chain combines TRBV7-2 with TRBJ2-3; 12 bases match TRBD2. The CDR3 is 17 amino acids. V lost 5 bases to trimming and J lost 1 base; unmatched junction nucleotides: 7. The germline CDR1 and CDR2 sequences are SGHTA and FQGNSA. As DNA, the CDR3 is TGTGCCAGCAGCGGGGCTAGCGGGAGGGCCCGCACAGATACGCAGTATTTT. Residues: CASSGASGRARTDTQYF.

At least ten counts were recorded for this clonotype. The chain links TRBV7-2 to TRBJ2-1; D possibly corresponds to TRBD1 (5 bases). This CDR3 region has 16 residues. Germline CDR1 reads SGHTA; CDR2 reads FQGNSA. The ends were cut back, 4 bases at V and 4 bases at J, with 17 bases in the middle. This CDR3 is CASSYPDQGYYNEQFF. CDR3 coding DNA: TGTGCCAGCAGCTACCCCGATCAGGGTTATTACAATGAGCAGTTCTTC.

The table lists this clonotype with many counts. This sequence joins TRBV6-5 and TRBJ2-2; possibly TRBD2 for D (6 bases). V was shortened by 2 bases and J by 0 bases, with 16 bases between the two germline ends. From germline, CDR1 is MNHEY and CDR2 SVGAGI. The CDR3 runs 18 residues. CDR3 DNA sequence: TGTGCCAGCAGTTACGTCAGGGTTCCTAGCGCGAACACCGGGGAGCTGTTTTTT. It yields the protein CASSYVRVPSANTGELFF.